Below, 27 T cell receptor beta chains from the same sample are listed, as sequenced in a study of control samples from healthy donors and cancer patients. Method: immunoSEQ multiplex PCR; TCRdb's copy keeps in-frame clones and lacks some. The repertoire holds 75,000 to 95,000 clones, with approximately 93% as singletons. Sequences were obtained from blood. These receptors all stem from a woman younger than 45 in good health.

The chain links TRBV21-1 to TRBJ1-5. TRBV21-1 is a pseudogene locus. The CDR3 is 17 residues long. The DNA for the CDR3 is TGTGCCAGCAGCAAAGTAGAGGGGAGGGGTAGCAATCAGCCCCAGCATTTT. Protein product: CASSKVEGRGSNQPQHF.

V usage is TRBV6-5 and J usage is TRBJ2-5; TRBD1 aligns across 7 bases. There are 15 residues in the CDR3. J gave up 4 bases and V 6 bases, and 11 bases lay outside the gene matches. Germline CDR1 and CDR2: MNHEY and SVGAGI. In nucleotides, the CDR3 is TGTGCCAGCAGCTATCGACAGGGCTACTTAGAGACCCAGTACTTC. Its protein product is CASSYRQGYLETQYF.

V gene TRBV7-8 combines with J gene TRBJ1-5; D unresolved. The CDR3 runs to 13 residues. CDR1 is SGHVS, CDR2 FQNEAQ, per germline. V was pared by 5 bases and J by 5 bases, with 10 bases between. CDR3: CASSPPGHQPQHF. CDR3 in DNA: TGTGCCAGCAGCCCGCCGGGTCATCAGCCCCAGCATTTT.

This chain connects TRBV5-4 to TRBJ2-5; 10 positions match TRBD2. The CDR3 length is 16 residues. Germline V CDR1 and CDR2: SGHNT, YYREEE (reference sequence). V lost 0 bases, J lost 7 bases, and 9 bases stayed unmatched. CDR3 protein: CASSLAAGGWSRTQYF. In DNA form, the CDR3 reads TGTGCCAGCAGCTTGGCAGCGGGGGGGTGGAGTCGGACCCAGTACTTC.

V usage is TRBV3-1 (or the pseudogene TRBV3-2) and J usage is TRBJ2-2; D might be TRBD1 (6 bases). V lost 1 base to trimming and J lost 4 bases, with 13 bases between them. The CDR3 runs 16 residues. Germline assignment: CDR1 LGHDT and CDR2 YNNKEL (reference sequence). CDR3 DNA sequence: TGTGCCAGCAGCCAAGTAACAGGGTCCGGCACCGGGGAGCTGTTTTTT. Its protein is CASSQVTGSGTGELFF.

This clone has only one observation. V gene TRBV6-5 combines with J gene TRBJ2-1, with D perhaps assigned TRBD1 or TRBD2 (5 bases each). CDR1 and CDR2 (germline): MNHEY, SVGAGI. The CDR3 contains 13 residues. V was pared by 8 bases and J by 0 bases, with 8 bases between. CDR3 loop: CASEGSSYNEQFF. Written as DNA, the CDR3 is TGTGCCAGCGAGGGGAGCTCCTACAATGAGCAGTTCTTC.

V usage is TRBV3-1 (or the pseudogene TRBV3-2) and J usage is TRBJ2-5; TRBD2 might be the D (6 bases). In germline, CDR1 is LGHDT, CDR2 YNNKEL (reference sequence). This CDR3 contains 13 residues. V shed 4 bases and J shed 3 bases, with 9 bases lying between them. The chain's CDR3 is CASSPAGKETQYF. The CDR3 nucleotides read TGTGCCAGCAGCCCAGCGGGTAAAGAGACCCAGTACTTC.

This clone was picked up one time. The V call is TRBV19, the J call TRBJ1-6, with D possibly being TRBD1 (5 bases). Germline V gene sequence: CDR1 LNHDA, CDR2 SQIVND (reference sequence). The CDR3 loop spans 14 amino acids. Trimming shortened V by 5 bases and J by 9 bases, and 14 bases separated the two germline ends. In nucleotides, the CDR3 is TGTGCCAGTAGTGCGTCTCAGGGTTTTTCACCCCTCCACTTT. It specifies CASSASQGFSPLHF.

This chain joins TRBV6-1 and TRBJ1-4; D perhaps matches TRBD1 (5 bases). Germline values: CDR1 MNHNS, CDR2 SASEGT. The CDR3 has 14 amino acids. Trimming pared 1 base from V and 8 bases from J, leaving 11 bases between. The CDR3 bases are TGTGCCAGCAGTGAAGGGGGGGGGTTAGAAAAACTGTTTTTT. Residues: CASSEGGGLEKLFF.

The chain carries TRBV6-4 and TRBJ1-5; tentatively, D is TRBD1 (5 bases). V was shortened by 3 bases and J by 7 bases, with 10 bases between the two germline ends. Germline V gene sequence: CDR1 MRHNA, CDR2 SNTAGT. This CDR3 is built from 13 residues. This CDR3 reads CASSEQAGQPQHF. The CDR3 DNA sequence: TGTGCCAGCAGTGAACAGGCAGGACAGCCCCAGCATTTT.

V gene TRBV4-1 combines with J gene TRBJ1-1, with TRBD1 as a possible D gene (5 bases). Per germline, CDR1 MGHRA and CDR2 YSYEKL. V lost 6 bases and J lost 4, with 15 bases in between. The CDR3 is 14 amino acids. CDR3 loop: CASRPQGTVTEAFF. The CDR3 DNA reads TGCGCCAGCAGGCCGCAGGGCACAGTCACTGAAGCTTTCTTT.

Here the CDR3 reads CASSLSGIDQFF. The CDR3 region has the DNA TGTGCCAGCAGCTTAAGTGGGATTGATCAGTTCTTC. This sequence joins TRBV7-8 and TRBJ2-1; unclear D gene. The V end was cut by 2 bases, the J end by 13 bases, with 12 bases between. Germline lookup yields CDR1 SGHVS and CDR2 FQNEAQ. This CDR3 has 12 amino acids.

V is TRBV19 and J is TRBJ1-2; 11 nucleotides match TRBD1. Germline trimming cut 4 bases from V and 8 bases from J; bases unmatched to any gene: 15. In germline, CDR1 is LNHDA, CDR2 SQIVND (reference sequence). The CDR3 runs to 17 residues. CDR3: CASSNFPSDRGRRGYTF. CDR3 coding DNA: TGTGCCAGTAGTAATTTCCCGTCGGACAGGGGGCGCAGGGGCTACACCTTC.

This clone was counted once. V gene TRBV4-1 combines with J gene TRBJ2-5; TRBD2 matches 13 bases. The V and J ends lost 2 bases and 5 bases, in that order; junction bases with no gene match: 5. This CDR3 spans 16 amino acids. CDR1 and CDR2 from the germline V gene are MGHRA and YSYEKL. CDR3 nucleotides: TGCGCCAGCAGCCAACCACTAGCGGGAGGGCCGGAGACCCAGTACTTC. Translated: CASSQPLAGGPETQYF.

The genes are TRBV6-5 and TRBJ2-7, with unresolved D. Trimming pared 6 bases from V and 2 bases from J, leaving 8 bases between. The germline V gene has CDR1 MNHEY and CDR2 SVGAGI. CDR3 length equals 12 residues. For the CDR3, the DNA is TGTGCCAGCAGAACAGCCACCTACGAGCAGTACTTC. It translates to CASRTATYEQYF.

This clone has only a few counts. The chain couples TRBV28 to TRBJ1-2, with D unclear. The V end lost 6 bases, the J end lost 6 bases, and 23 bases lay between the germline ends. CDR3 size: 16 residues. Germline CDR1 reads MDHEN; CDR2 reads SYDVKM. CDR3 sequence: CASRTLVHRISNGYTF. The CDR3 coding sequence is TGTGCCAGCAGAACCCTGGTTCACCGGATATCTAATGGCTACACCTTC.

The CDR3 nucleotides read TGTGCCAGCAGTTTAAGTTTTTTGGGCTACACCTTC. Amino acids: CASSLSFLGYTF. The chain is built from TRBV28 and TRBJ1-2, with D unresolved. The length of the CDR3 is 12 residues. Looked up from germline, CDR1 is MDHEN and CDR2 is SYDVKM. The V end lost 2 bases, the J end lost 8 bases, and 9 bases lay between the germline ends.

This clone was observed once. The chain uses TRBV11-2 and TRBJ2-3; D gene uncertain. The CDR3 loop spans 12 amino acids. From germline, CDR1 is SGHAT and CDR2 FQNNGV. Trimming removed 6 bases at V and 3 bases at J, with 7 bases between. The CDR3 nucleotides read TGTGCCAGCAGTCACGAGACAGATACGCAGTATTTT. Translating gives CASSHETDTQYF.

The chain combines TRBV4-1 with TRBJ2-5; possibly TRBD1 for D (5 bases). The CDR3 runs to 13 residues. Germline CDR1 and CDR2: MGHRA and YSYEKL. V was cut by 5 bases and J by 0 bases, with 7 bases left in between. CDR3 in DNA: TGCGCCAGCAGCTCCAGGGACCAAGAGACCCAGTACTTC. It specifies CASSSRDQETQYF.

This sequence joins TRBV29-1 and TRBJ1-5; the D gene is possibly TRBD1 (5 bases). V was shortened by 4 bases and J by 4 bases, with 11 bases between the two germline ends. The length of the CDR3 is 13 residues. Per the germline V gene, CDR1 is SQVTM and CDR2 is ANQGSEA. The DNA of the CDR3 is TGCAGCGTTGGGTGGGGGTCGAATCAGCCCCAGCATTTT. As protein: CSVGWGSNQPQHF.

This rearrangement joins TRBV2 to TRBJ1-5; TRBD1 matches 7 bases. CDR3 size: 13 residues. Germline V CDR1 and CDR2: SNHLY, FYNNEI. The V segment lost 5 bases and the J segment 7 bases; nucleotides outside the gene matches: 5. In nucleotides, the CDR3 is TGTGCCAGCAGTTTACAGGGGTCGCAGCCCCAGCATTTT. Protein product: CASSLQGSQPQHF.

This chain uses TRBV30 with TRBJ1-3; 9 bases line up with TRBD1. The germline gives CDR1 GTSNPN, CDR2 SVGIG (reference sequence). The CDR3 runs to 18 residues. After removal of 0 bases from V and 1 base from J, the junction contained 10 bases not matched to a gene. CDR3 nucleotide sequence: TGTGCCTGGAGTGTAGAGAGTCAGGACAGGGGATCTGGAAACACCATATATTTT. Residues: CAWSVESQDRGSGNTIYF.

The chain couples TRBV6-5 to TRBJ1-5; D is ambiguous. Germline V gene sequence: CDR1 MNHEY, CDR2 SVGAGI. The CDR3 consists of 14 residues. V gave up 0 bases and J gave up 4 bases, with 7 bases separating them. Here the CDR3 reads CASSYSWRNQPQHF. CDR3 DNA: TGTGCCAGCAGTTACTCGTGGAGGAATCAGCCCCAGCATTTT.

The chain employs TRBV4-1 and TRBJ1-2, with no clear D. There are 13 residues in the CDR3. Deletions cut 4 bases from V and 6 bases from J, with 12 bases between. Germline lookup yields CDR1 MGHRA and CDR2 YSYEKL. CDR3 protein: CASSPRVSDGYTF. In DNA, the CDR3 is TGCGCCAGCAGCCCTCGCGTGAGTGATGGCTACACCTTC.

This chain uses TRBV6-6 with TRBJ1-3; possible D gene TRBD1, 6 bases. Trimming left V 9 bases short and J 0 bases short, with 9 bases between. This CDR3 spans 13 amino acids. The germline V gene has CDR1 MNHNY and CDR2 SVGAGI (reference sequence). CDR3: CASGQSSGNTIYF. Here the CDR3 DNA reads TGTGCCAGTGGACAGAGCTCTGGAAACACCATATATTTT.

The chain joins TRBV20-1 to TRBJ1-1; D is ambiguous. The CDR3 is 9 residues long. Germline V lookup: CDR1 DFQATT, CDR2 SNEGSKA (reference sequence). The CDR3 spells CRRNTEAFF. The DNA of the CDR3 is TGCAGGAGGAACACTGAAGCTTTCTTT.

The chain combines TRBV10-3 with TRBJ1-1; perhaps TRBD1 as D (5 bases). V lost 6 bases and J lost 1, with 9 bases in between. Germline V gene lookup returns CDR1 ENHRY and CDR2 SYGVKD. The CDR3 has 13 amino acids. CDR3 in amino acids: CAISRGGNTEAFF. The CDR3 DNA reads as TGTGCCATCAGCCGGGGCGGGAACACTGAAGCTTTCTTT.